This TCR beta chain originates from a study of cytomegalovirus exposure and HLA in healthy donors. 60 Vbeta and 13 Jbeta primers were used in PCR. Clones were read by immunoSEQ multiplex PCR, and TCRdb kept only the in-frame ones, dropping some. The sample contains over 200,000 clones, around four fifths of which appear only once. Notes on this clone: Its antigen is not known.

The study's findings and limits: Testing in vitro showed a few CMV-associated chains specific for CMV antigens.

Germline V gives CDR1 SGHNT, CDR2 YENEEA. This CDR3 has 13 amino acids. Trimming removed 2 bases from V and 3 bases from J, with 8 bases in between. The rearrangement uses TRBV11-3 and TRBJ2-7, with D uncertain. This clonotype was obtained from a male donor in good health and CMV-seronegative. The sample taken for sequencing was PBMCs. CDR3 nucleotide sequence: TGTGCCAGCAGCTTAAACAGAAACTACGAGCAGTACTTC. As protein: CASSLNRNYEQYF.